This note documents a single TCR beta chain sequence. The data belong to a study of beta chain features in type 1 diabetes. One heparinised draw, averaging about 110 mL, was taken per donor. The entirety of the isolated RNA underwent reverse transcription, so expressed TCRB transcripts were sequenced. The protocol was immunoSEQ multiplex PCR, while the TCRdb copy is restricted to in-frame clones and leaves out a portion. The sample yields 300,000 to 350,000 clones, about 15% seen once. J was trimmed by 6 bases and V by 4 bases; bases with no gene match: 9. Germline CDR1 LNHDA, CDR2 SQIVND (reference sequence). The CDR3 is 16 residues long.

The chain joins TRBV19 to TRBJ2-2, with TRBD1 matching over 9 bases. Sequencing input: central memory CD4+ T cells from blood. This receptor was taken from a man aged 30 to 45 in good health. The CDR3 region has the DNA TGTGCCAGTAGTAGAGGGGACAGGGTTGGTGCCGGGGAGCTGTTTTTT. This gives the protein CASSRGDRVGAGELFF.